A single sample is the source of the 31 T cell receptor beta chains below, sequenced in a study of somatic mutations in cytotoxic T cells in rheumatoid arthritis. The protocol was immunoSEQ multiplex PCR, while the TCRdb copy is restricted to in-frame clones and leaves out a portion. The repertoire holds about 12,000 clones, with roughly 80% as singletons. Material for sequencing was CD8+ T cells sorted from blood. Source of these receptors: a woman in her forties in good health.

This clone appeared a single time. The rearrangement links TRBV4-3 to TRBJ1-4, with D unclear. The CDR3 runs to 15 residues. The V and J ends lost 4 bases and 12 bases respectively, with 21 bases between them. CDR1 LGHNA and CDR2 YSLEER come from the germline V gene. CDR3 sequence reads: CASSPTDFIGKELFF. In nucleotides, the CDR3 is TGCGCCAGCAGCCCGACGGATTTTATAGGGAAGGAACTGTTTTTT.

The chain joins TRBV27 to TRBJ2-5, with D perhaps being TRBD1 or TRBD2 (7 bases each). The ends were cut back, 2 bases at V and 6 bases at J, with 13 bases in the middle. The germline V gene has CDR1 MNHEY and CDR2 SMNVEV (reference sequence). The CDR3 spans 14 residues. The CDR3 coding sequence is TGTGCCAGCAGTTTAACCCAGGGGGGGAAGACCCAGTACTTC. Protein sequence: CASSLTQGGKTQYF.

The CDR3 reads CASSQLRGAGELFF. For the CDR3, the DNA is TGTGCCAGCAGCCAGTTGAGAGGGGCCGGGGAGCTGTTTTTT. The gene calls are TRBV7-9 and TRBJ2-2; D is perhaps TRBD1 or TRBD2 (5 bases each). V was trimmed by 5 bases and J by 6 bases, leaving 13 bases between them. The CDR3 totals 14 residues. Germline-derived CDR1 and CDR2 are SEHNR and FQNEAQ (reference sequence).

This sequence joins TRBV30 and TRBJ2-1; TRBD2 matches at 9 bases. The length of the CDR3 is 17 residues. V shed 2 bases and J 8 bases; nucleotides not matched to a gene: 16. Germline values: CDR1 GTSNPN, CDR2 SVGIG (reference sequence). Written as DNA, the CDR3 is TGTGCCTGGAGTACCGGGACTAGCCCCTACCTACGGGATGAGCAGTTCTTC. Translating it yields CAWSTGTSPYLRDEQFF.

CDR3 region: CASSLQGGRTEAFF. The CDR3 DNA reads as TGTGCCAGCAGTCTACAGGGGGGTAGGACTGAAGCTTTCTTT. The rearrangement links TRBV28 to TRBJ1-1, with TRBD1 identical over 8 bases. Germline V lookup: CDR1 MDHEN, CDR2 SYDVKM. The CDR3 length is 14 residues. After removal of 5 bases from V and 5 bases from J, the junction contained 7 bases not matched to a gene.

In DNA, the CDR3 is TGTGCCAGCAGTGCCGGGGCGGGTGGGGTACCCTACGAGCAGTACGTC. Encoded protein: CASSAGAGGVPYEQYV. The V gene is TRBV28, the J gene TRBJ2-7; D might be TRBD1 or TRBD2, each matching 5 bases. The CDR3 totals 16 residues. CDR1 is MDHEN, CDR2 SYDVKM, per germline. The V end lost 5 bases, the J end lost 2 bases, and 19 bases lay between the germline ends.

The chain couples TRBV13 to TRBJ2-1, with 12 positions matching TRBD2. Germline values: CDR1 PRHDT, CDR2 FYEKMQ (reference sequence). The length of the CDR3 is 16 residues. The ends lost 5 bases at V and 7 bases at J; junction bases unmatched: 9. Written as DNA, the CDR3 is TGTGCCAGCAGCCCCGAAGGGACTAGCGGGTATAATGAGCAGTTCTTC. Translation: CASSPEGTSGYNEQFF. Full variable domain (missing parts from reference TRBV13 and TRBJ2-1): AAGVIQSPRHLIKEKRETATLKCYPIPRHDTVYWYQQGPGQDPQFLISFYEKMQSDKGSIPDRFSAQQFSDYHSELNMSSLELGDSALYFCASSPEGTSGYNEQFFGPGTRLTVL.

V is TRBV21-1 and J is TRBJ2-7; the table's D gene call, TRBD2, was not cross checked with the DNA. TRBV21-1 is a known pseudogene. The CDR3 consists of 14 residues. The CDR3 DNA reads as TGTGCCAGCAGCAAAGCGCCCGGGGTCTACGAGCAGTACGTC. This codes for CASSKAPGVYEQYV.

The V gene is TRBV6-6, the J gene TRBJ1-2, with 7 nucleotides matching TRBD1. Germline loops: CDR1 MNHNY, CDR2 SVGAGI (reference sequence). There are 15 residues in the CDR3. V dropped 2 bases and J dropped 4; count of bases not matched to a gene: 7. The CDR3 coding sequence is TGTGCCAGCAGTTACATCAGGGGGTTTGGCTATGGCTACACCTTC. Translation: CASSYIRGFGYGYTF.

This clone has a single count. The rearrangement uses TRBV5-4 and TRBJ1-1, with unresolved D. Germline V gene sequence: CDR1 SGHNT, CDR2 YYREEE (reference sequence). The CDR3 has 14 residues. V was shortened by 0 bases and J by 3 bases, with 9 bases between the two germline ends. The CDR3 spells CASSLEQTYTEAFF. Written as DNA, the CDR3 is TGTGCCAGCAGCTTGGAACAGACCTACACTGAAGCTTTCTTT.

This clone showed up just a few times. The rearrangement joins TRBV29-1 to TRBJ1-2; D possibly corresponds to TRBD1 (6 bases). V was clipped by 6 bases and J by 1 base, with 18 bases between them. There are 15 residues in the CDR3. CDR1 and CDR2 (germline): SQVTM, ANQGSEA. The CDR3 loop reads CSVLSGSGDNYGYTF. CDR3 bases: TGCAGCGTCCTGAGCGGGTCAGGGGATAACTATGGCTACACCTTC.

V gene TRBV19 combines with J gene TRBJ2-2; TRBD1 might be the D (6 bases). Germline V gives CDR1 LNHDA, CDR2 SQIVND (reference sequence). The CDR3 has 17 residues. V lost 4 bases and J 6 bases, leaving 21 bases between the germline ends. CDR3 sequence: CASSTEQGESRAGELFF. In DNA form, the CDR3 reads TGTGCCAGTAGTACGGAACAGGGCGAAAGTCGAGCCGGGGAGCTGTTTTTT.

The CDR3 coding sequence is TGTGCCAGCAGCCAAGCCCTCACAGATACGCAGTATTTT. Amino acid sequence: CASSQALTDTQYF. The chain joins TRBV14 to TRBJ2-3, with D unclear. Germline V gene data show CDR1 as SGHDN and CDR2 as FVKESK. V shed 1 base and J shed 2 bases, with 4 bases lying between them. This CDR3 is built from 13 residues.

The chain links TRBV4-2 to TRBJ2-7, with a possible D match to TRBD2 (6 bases). Germline CDR1 and CDR2: LGHNA and YNFKEQ. Between the trimmed V and J ends, which lost 1 base and 6 bases, there was a span of 22 bases. CDR3 size: 17 residues. The CDR3 here is CASSQVMRGVRTGEQYF. The CDR3 coding sequence is TGTGCCAGCAGCCAAGTCATGCGCGGGGTCAGAACTGGCGAGCAGTACTTC.

The chain uses TRBV19 and TRBJ2-1; D is uncertain. The ends were cut back, 3 bases at V and 2 bases at J, with 17 bases in the middle. The CDR3 runs 17 residues. Germline loops: CDR1 LNHDA, CDR2 SQIVND (reference sequence). The CDR3 reads CASSMEGPPLAYNEQFF. The CDR3 coding sequence is TGTGCCAGTAGTATGGAAGGACCCCCCTTGGCCTACAATGAGCAGTTCTTC.

This chain uses TRBV27 with TRBJ1-6; a possible D gene is TRBD1 (6 bases). Germline-derived CDR1 and CDR2 are MNHEY and SMNVEV (reference sequence). CDR3 length: 14 residues. V gave up 6 bases and J gave up 6 bases, with 12 bases separating them. CDR3 loop: CASSLQGVNSPLHF. The CDR3, as DNA: TGTGCCAGCAGCTTACAGGGAGTTAATTCACCCCTCCACTTT.

This clone appeared a few times. The V call is TRBV7-2, the J call TRBJ2-7, with 8 bases lining up with TRBD2. The CDR3 has 16 residues. Losses at the gene ends were 6 bases for V and 4 bases for J; bases not matched to a gene: 14. The germline V gene encodes CDR1 SGHTA and CDR2 FQGNSA. CDR3 sequence reads: CASSFLPSGQEYEQYF. CDR3 DNA sequence: TGTGCCAGCAGTTTCCTCCCTAGCGGGCAGGAGTACGAGCAGTACTTC.

This rearrangement joins TRBV7-9 to TRBJ2-7; D gene ambiguous. The CDR3 has 16 amino acids. From germline, CDR1 is SEHNR and CDR2 FQNEAQ (reference sequence). Trimming shortened V by 0 bases and J by 2 bases, and 14 bases separated the two germline ends. Written as DNA, the CDR3 is TGTGCCAGCAGCTTAGCCCCTGGTAACGGACCCTACGAGCAGTACTTC. It translates to CASSLAPGNGPYEQYF.

The V and J genes are TRBV5-5 and TRBJ1-4, with D perhaps matching TRBD1 (5 bases). The germline CDR1 and CDR2 sequences are SGHKS and YYEKEE (reference sequence). With 0 bases removed from V and 6 bases from J, the gap between germline ends came to 12 bases. CDR3 length equals 15 residues. The CDR3 DNA is TGTGCCAGCAGCTTGGCTGGGACCGGGGATGAAAAACTGTTTTTT. Residues: CASSLAGTGDEKLFF.

The DNA of the CDR3 is TGTGCCAGCAGTCCTATACCCCCCTGGGCAGGGGACCATGGCTACACCTTC. Its translation is CASSPIPPWAGDHGYTF. The V call is TRBV27, the J call TRBJ1-2; D might be TRBD1 (6 bases). The CDR3 has 17 residues. Germline CDR1 is MNHEY and CDR2 is SMNVEV (reference sequence). V gave up 5 bases and J gave up 6 bases, with 25 bases separating them.

The chain joins TRBV19 to TRBJ1-1; D gene uncertain. This CDR3 region has 14 residues. Trimming pared 3 bases from V and 6 bases from J, leaving 14 bases between. The germline gives CDR1 LNHDA, CDR2 SQIVND (reference sequence). In DNA, the CDR3 is TGTGCCAGTAGTATGGGGAATCCTGGCGCTGAAGCTTTCTTT. Translated: CASSMGNPGAEAFF.

This sequence joins TRBV7-6 and TRBJ2-1; D gene ambiguous. V gave up 1 base and J gave up 4 bases, with 11 bases separating them. From germline, CDR1 is SGHVS and CDR2 FNYEAQ. The CDR3 runs 15 residues. CDR3 in amino acids: CASSLGDSPYNEQFF. The CDR3 nucleotides are TGTGCCAGCAGCTTAGGAGATAGCCCTTACAATGAGCAGTTCTTC.

The rearrangement links TRBV6-5 to TRBJ2-5; the D gene is possibly TRBD1 (5 bases). Per the germline V gene, CDR1 is MNHEY and CDR2 is SVGAGI. The CDR3 has 15 residues. Between the trimmed V and J ends, which lost 5 bases and 2 bases, there was a span of 15 bases. In nucleotides, the CDR3 is TGTGCCAGCAGTCCGGCAGGGTCAGGGCAAGAGACCCAGTACTTC. Its protein product is CASSPAGSGQETQYF.

The chain uses TRBV9 and TRBJ1-1; D remains ambiguous. The CDR3 contains 12 residues. Deletions cut 4 bases from V and 1 base from J, with 5 bases between. Per germline, CDR1 SGDLS and CDR2 YYNGEE. The CDR3: CASSPENTEAFF. CDR3 sequence (DNA): TGTGCCAGCAGCCCCGAGAACACTGAAGCTTTCTTT.

This clone was recorded only once. The chain couples TRBV28 to TRBJ1-3, with 9 bases identical to TRBD1. Germline V gives CDR1 MDHEN, CDR2 SYDVKM. Trimming removed 5 bases from V and 3 bases from J; junction bases left unmatched: 11. The CDR3 sequence is 17 residues long. The CDR3 is CASSPLDRGRYGNTIYF. CDR3 DNA sequence: TGTGCCAGCAGTCCTCTCGACAGGGGGAGGTATGGAAACACCATATATTTT.

The chain joins TRBV14 to TRBJ2-5; 8 bases map to TRBD2. With 4 bases clipped from V and 0 bases from J, the junction kept 7 bases outside the gene matches. Germline V gene data show CDR1 as SGHDN and CDR2 as FVKESK. The CDR3 is made up of 16 amino acids. The DNA for the CDR3 is TGTGCCAGCAGCCTTTGGTCGGGAGGGCACCAAGAGACCCAGTACTTC. It yields the protein CASSLWSGGHQETQYF.

The V gene is TRBV5-1, the J gene TRBJ2-3; no firm D call. V lost 0 bases to trimming and J lost 0 bases, with 5 bases between them. CDR3 size: 14 residues. Germline CDR1 and CDR2: SGHRS and YFSETQ. Here the CDR3 reads CASSLASSTDTQYF. In DNA form, the CDR3 reads TGCGCCAGCAGCTTGGCCTCGAGCACAGATACGCAGTATTTT.

The chain recombines TRBV19 with TRBJ1-1; D is uncertain. CDR1 LNHDA and CDR2 SQIVND come from the germline V gene (reference sequence). CDR3 length: 13 amino acids. V was clipped by 9 bases and J by 5 bases, with 16 bases between them. The CDR3 here is CASLYGGGTEAFF. In DNA, the CDR3 is TGTGCCAGCCTTTACGGAGGAGGGACTGAAGCTTTCTTT.

V gene TRBV30 combines with J gene TRBJ2-1, with TRBD2 matching 7 bases. The CDR3 is 15 amino acids. With V trimmed by 5 bases and J by 0 bases, 7 bases remained unmatched. The germline CDR1 and CDR2 sequences are GTSNPN and SVGIG (reference sequence). Here the CDR3 DNA reads TGTGCCTGGCACTCTAGCGGTAGCTCCTACAATGAGCAGTTCTTC. Protein sequence: CAWHSSGSSYNEQFF.

Comments on this clone: Distinct nucleotide sequences in the sample also encode this CDR3. V gene TRBV6-6 combines with J gene TRBJ1-2; a possible D gene is TRBD1 (5 bases). This CDR3 comprises 15 residues. V lost 0 bases and J lost 6, with 14 bases in between. In germline, CDR1 is MNHNY, CDR2 SVGAGI (reference sequence). The CDR3 DNA follows: TGTGCCAGCAGTTACTCAAGGCAGGGAGACCATGGCTACACCTTC. Protein: CASSYSRQGDHGYTF.

The rearrangement links TRBV7-8 to TRBJ2-7, with no clear D. V lost 1 base and J 5 bases, leaving 9 bases between the germline ends. Germline V lookup: CDR1 SGHVS, CDR2 FQNEAQ. This CDR3 has 13 amino acids. The CDR3 sequence is CASSLVYKNEQYV. The CDR3 bases are TGTGCCAGCAGCTTAGTGTACAAGAACGAGCAGTACGTC.